One sample yielded the 8 T cell receptor beta chains listed below, sequenced in a study of lung T cells in sarcoidosis with Löfgren's syndrome. TCRdb recomputed calls from the reads with MiXCR, one row per CDR3 protein. The table lists under 25,000 distinct CDR3 sequences, roughly 23% of them singletons. The sequenced material came from CD4+ T cells from bronchoalveolar lavage. The source of these receptors is a human donor with sarcoidosis (Löfgren's syndrome or another form), or a control subject (not recorded which).

A remark on this clonotype: A read error is possible here, since a much larger clone lies one base away. This rearrangement joins TRBV28 to TRBJ2-6; the match to TRBD1 covers 7 bases. This CDR3 spans 18 amino acids. The trim removed 6 bases at V and 2 bases at J, leaving 13 bases unmatched. Germline CDR1 is MDHEN and CDR2 is SYDVKM. The CDR3, as DNA: TGTGCCAGCAGCACTCGGATGACAGGGAGCCCTGGGGCCAACGTCCTGACTTTC. This sequence encodes CASSTRMTGSPGANVLTF.

This clonotype has more than one count but fewer than ten. This chain joins TRBV2 and TRBJ1-1; D remains unclear. The ends were cut back, 6 bases at V and 0 bases at J, with 11 bases in the middle. The CDR3 extends over 14 amino acids. The germline gives CDR1 SNHLY, CDR2 FYNNEI. The CDR3, as DNA: TGTGCCAGCAGGGTTACCGAACTGAACACTGAAGCTTTCTTT. Translated, it gives CASRVTELNTEAFF.

This clonotype was recorded a few times. This chain connects TRBV2 to TRBJ2-3; D ambiguous. CDR3 length: 13 amino acids. Looked up from germline, CDR1 is SNHLY and CDR2 is FYNNEI. Trimming cost V 7 bases and J 0 bases, with 8 bases left between them. This chain's CDR3 is CASTFPSTDTQYF. In nucleotides, the CDR3 is TGTGCCAGCACGTTTCCTAGCACAGATACGCAGTATTTT. The full variable domain, its missing parts supplied by reference TRBV2 and TRBJ2-3, is EPEVTQTPSHQVTQMGQEVILRCVPISNHLYFYWYRQILGQKVEFLVSFYNNEISEKSEIFDDQFSVERPDGSNFTLKIRSTKLEDSAMYFCASTFPSTDTQYFGPGTRLTVL.

In this sample, this clonotype turned up a few times. The chain uses TRBV24-1 and TRBJ2-1; D is uncertain. With 2 bases removed from V and 7 bases from J, the gap between germline ends came to 5 bases. Germline CDR1 KGHDR, CDR2 SFDVKD. The CDR3 has 12 amino acids. The CDR3 region has the DNA TGTGCCACCAGTGATTACGGAAATGAGCAGTTCTTC. The encoded protein is CATSDYGNEQFF.

Within the sample, this clonotype is medium-sized. The chain links TRBV28 to TRBJ2-7; D might be TRBD1 (5 bases). This CDR3 has 16 amino acids. The V end was cut by 5 bases, the J end by 3 bases, with 20 bases between. Germline lookup yields CDR1 MDHEN and CDR2 SYDVKM. In DNA form, the CDR3 reads TGTGCCAGCAGTACCGACAGCCGGGCAAGCTACTACGAGCAGTACTTC. It codes for CASSTDSRASYYEQYF.

This clonotype was observed many times. The rearrangement joins TRBV19 to TRBJ1-5; D is possibly TRBD1 (6 bases). The CDR3 totals 14 residues. The V gene's germline CDR1 is LNHDA and CDR2 SQIVND (reference sequence). V was pared by 6 bases and J by 5 bases, with 14 bases between. CDR3 loop: CASRSGVGHQPQHF. The CDR3 coding sequence is TGTGCCAGTAGGTCAGGGGTCGGCCATCAGCCCCAGCATTTT.

V is TRBV19 and J is TRBJ2-3, with TRBD1 as a possible D gene (5 bases). CDR3 size: 16 residues. V dropped 8 bases and J dropped 5 bases, with 23 bases sitting between them. Per germline, CDR1 LNHDA and CDR2 SQIVND (reference sequence). CDR3: CASSQGHGEKLDTQYF. The CDR3, as DNA: TGTGCCAGTTCTCAGGGCCATGGAGAGAAGTTAGATACGCAGTATTTT.

This clonotype rates as medium-sized. The V call is TRBV20-1, the J call TRBJ2-3; D is uncertain. This CDR3 comprises 13 residues. V was clipped by 4 bases and J by 2 bases, with 10 bases between them. Germline V CDR1 and CDR2: DFQATT, SNEGSKA (reference sequence). CDR3 region: CSAKGVLTDTQYF. Here the CDR3 DNA reads TGCAGTGCTAAAGGAGTACTCACAGATACGCAGTATTTT.